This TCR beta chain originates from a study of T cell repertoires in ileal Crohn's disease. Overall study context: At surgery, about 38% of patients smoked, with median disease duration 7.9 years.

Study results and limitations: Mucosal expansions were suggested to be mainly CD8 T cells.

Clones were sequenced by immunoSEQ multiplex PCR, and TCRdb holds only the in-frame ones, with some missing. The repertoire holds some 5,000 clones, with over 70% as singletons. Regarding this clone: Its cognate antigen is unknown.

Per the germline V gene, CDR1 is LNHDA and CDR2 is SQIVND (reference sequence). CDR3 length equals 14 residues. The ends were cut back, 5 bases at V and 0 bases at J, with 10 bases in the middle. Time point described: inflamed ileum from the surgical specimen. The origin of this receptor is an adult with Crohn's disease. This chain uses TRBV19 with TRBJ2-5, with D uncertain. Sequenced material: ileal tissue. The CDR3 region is CASSPETNQETQYF. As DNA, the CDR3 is TGTGCCAGTAGTCCAGAGACAAACCAAGAGACCCAGTACTTC.